The sequence of this T cell receptor (beta chain) was determined in a study of T cell responses to AZD1222 COVID-19 vaccine. Study-level results: Seropositivity was recorded at baseline in only 6 or 7 AZD1222 recipients.

Investigators merged groups given second doses at roughly 4 or roughly 12 weeks. This table comes from immunoSEQ multiplex PCR, and its TCRdb copy is limited to in-frame clones, with some not included. Of about 270,000 clones in the sample, about 94% were seen once. With regard to this clone: The antigen is undetermined.

The CDR3 sequence is 12 residues long. In germline, CDR1 is MDHEN, CDR2 SYDVKM. V lost 6 bases and J 3 bases, leaving 7 bases between the germline ends. The material was peripheral blood, obtained 28 days after the second AZD1222 dose. The chain couples TRBV28 to TRBJ2-3; D uncertain. This TCR derives from an adult who received the AZD1222 COVID-19 vaccine. This chain's CDR3 is CASRHQTDTQYF. The CDR3 coding sequence is TGTGCCAGCAGACATCAAACAGATACGCAGTATTTT.